The 13 T cell receptor beta chains given below trace back to one sample, sequenced in a study of blood T cell repertoires in COVID-19. Sequencing was performed with immunoSEQ multiplex PCR; in TCRdb, only in-frame clones are kept and a portion is missing. The top ten hold 6.5% to 8% of the sample, which has roughly 290,000 clones, 75% to 95% seen once. The sequencing input was peripheral blood. The receptors come from a woman aged 30 to 39 with COVID-19, enrolled during active disease.

This clone appeared a single time. The chain couples TRBV6-2 or TRBV6-3 to TRBJ1-4; 9 positions agree with TRBD1. Germline V lookup: CDR1 MNHEY, CDR2 SVGEGT. V shed 6 bases and J 3 bases; nucleotides not matched to a gene: 14. CDR3 size: 18 residues. The CDR3 region has the DNA TGTGCCAGCAGCCAAGTCCCGGGACAGGGTTCGGCTAATGAAAAACTGTTTTTT. Translated, it gives CASSQVPGQGSANEKLFF.

The chain employs TRBV4-1 and TRBJ2-1, with TRBD2 matching 9 bases. The CDR3 runs 17 residues. V gave up 1 base and J gave up 5 bases; unmatched junction bases: 9. CDR1 is MGHRA and CDR2 is YSYEKL in the germline V gene. CDR3 sequence (DNA): TGCGCCAGCAGCCAAGTCTTATGGACTAGCGAGAACAATGAGCAGTTCTTC. This encodes CASSQVLWTSENNEQFF.

J is TRBJ2-1 and V is TRBV2; the D gene is possibly TRBD1 (7 bases). CDR1 is SNHLY, CDR2 FYNNEI, per germline. The CDR3 extends over 14 amino acids. The V gene lost 4 bases and the J gene lost 6 bases, with 13 bases spanning the gap. The CDR3, as DNA: TGTGCCAGCAGTGGGCGGCAGGGGGGCAATGAGCAGTTCTTC. This gives the protein CASSGRQGGNEQFF.

Note on this clone: A read error may account for a junction end that differs from germline. The chain couples TRBV4-1 to TRBJ2-1; possibly TRBD2 for D (5 bases). The germline V gene has CDR1 MGHRA and CDR2 YSYEKL. This CDR3 has 21 residues. The CDR3 reads CASSQERAFTWTLEGQNAQFF. The CDR3 coding sequence is TGCGCCAGCAGCCAAGAGCGGGCCTTCACCTGGACTTTAGAGGGCCAGAATGCGCAGTTCTTC.

This chain connects TRBV27 to TRBJ2-7, with TRBD1 matching 8 bases. With 2 bases clipped from V and 2 bases from J, the junction kept 5 bases outside the gene matches. The CDR3 extends over 15 amino acids. Germline lookup yields CDR1 MNHEY and CDR2 SMNVEV (reference sequence). The chain's CDR3 is CASSLLGTGTYEQYF. CDR3 in DNA: TGTGCCAGCAGTTTACTCGGGACAGGTACCTACGAGCAGTACTTC.

The chain recombines TRBV11-3 with TRBJ2-2, with 9 bases that match TRBD2. V was pared by 5 bases and J by 5 bases, with 3 bases of the junction left unmatched. The germline V gene has CDR1 SGHNT and CDR2 YENEEA. There are 14 residues in the CDR3. CDR3 protein: CASSQAGGTGELFF. The CDR3 DNA follows: TGTGCCAGCAGCCAAGCGGGAGGTACCGGGGAGCTGTTTTTT.

In nucleotides, the CDR3 is TGTGCCAGCAGCTTGGACAGCGGAGAGCAGTACTTC. It is translated as CASSLDSGEQYF. The gene calls are TRBV5-4 and TRBJ2-7; D is possibly TRBD2 (5 bases). Germline V gene lookup returns CDR1 SGHNT and CDR2 YYREEE (reference sequence). V gave up 0 bases and J gave up 7 bases, with 8 bases separating them. The CDR3 length is 12 residues. The full variable domain, rest sourced from reference TRBV5-4 and TRBJ2-7, is ETGVTQSPTHLIKTRGQQVTLRCSSQSGHNTVSWYQQALGQGPQFIFQYYREEENGRGNFPPRFSGLQFPNYSSELNVNALELDDSALYLCASSLDSGEQYFGPGTRLTVT.

For the CDR3, the DNA is TGTGCCAGCAAGGAGGCGCGTGCCCCTAATGAAAAACTGTTTTTT. This encodes CASKEARAPNEKLFF. The rearrangement joins TRBV2 to TRBJ1-4; D uncertain. This CDR3 has 15 amino acids. Germline loops: CDR1 SNHLY, CDR2 FYNNEI. V was shortened by 7 bases and J by 3 bases, with 15 bases between the two germline ends.

DNA of the CDR3: TGCGCCAGCAGCCGCGGACTAGCGGGACAAGAGACCCAGTACTTC. This encodes CASSRGLAGQETQYF. The genes are TRBV4-1 and TRBJ2-5, with TRBD2 matching 12 bases. V lost 4 bases, J lost 2 bases, and 2 bases stayed unmatched. Germline V gene data show CDR1 as MGHRA and CDR2 as YSYEKL. This CDR3 has 15 amino acids.

Comment on this clone: A read error may produce the germline difference seen at one junction end. In the same sample, other DNA sequences code for this CDR3. V gene TRBV18 combines with J gene TRBJ2-2, with 8 bases matching TRBD2. The CDR3 runs 16 residues. CDR1 KGHSH and CDR2 LQKENI come from the germline V gene. The CDR3 DNA sequence: TGTGCCAGCTCACCACGACTGACTAGCGCGACCGGGGAGTTGTTTTTT. This translates into CASSPRLTSATGELFF.

The chain combines TRBV19 with TRBJ1-1; a weak D match, TRBD1 (5 bases). The ends were cut back, 9 bases at V and 4 bases at J, with 15 bases in the middle. CDR1 is LNHDA and CDR2 is SQIVND in the germline V gene (reference sequence). The CDR3 is made up of 13 amino acids. Written as DNA, the CDR3 is TGTGCCAGCACACCGGTGGGGGGCACTGAAGCTTTCTTT. This codes for CASTPVGGTEAFF.

A few counts support this clone. The chain combines TRBV2 with TRBJ1-5; 8 nucleotides agree with TRBD1. CDR3 length: 16 residues. The J segment lost 4 bases and the V segment lost 0 bases, leaving 5 bases of the junction unmatched. CDR1 and CDR2 from the germline V gene are SNHLY and FYNNEI. The CDR3 region has the DNA TGTGCCAGCAGTGAAGCGGGCAGGGGGCGGAATCAGCCCCAGCATTTT. Amino acids: CASSEAGRGRNQPQHF.

This chain connects TRBV5-1 to TRBJ1-1; D is possibly TRBD1 (6 bases). The CDR3 spans 15 residues. Germline V gene data show CDR1 as SGHRS and CDR2 as YFSETQ. Between the trimmed V and J ends, which lost 2 bases and 8 bases, there was a span of 19 bases. CDR3 amino acids: CASSLLRDTPAEAFF. CDR3 nucleotide sequence: TGCGCCAGCAGCTTACTCCGGGACACCCCCGCCGAAGCTTTCTTT.